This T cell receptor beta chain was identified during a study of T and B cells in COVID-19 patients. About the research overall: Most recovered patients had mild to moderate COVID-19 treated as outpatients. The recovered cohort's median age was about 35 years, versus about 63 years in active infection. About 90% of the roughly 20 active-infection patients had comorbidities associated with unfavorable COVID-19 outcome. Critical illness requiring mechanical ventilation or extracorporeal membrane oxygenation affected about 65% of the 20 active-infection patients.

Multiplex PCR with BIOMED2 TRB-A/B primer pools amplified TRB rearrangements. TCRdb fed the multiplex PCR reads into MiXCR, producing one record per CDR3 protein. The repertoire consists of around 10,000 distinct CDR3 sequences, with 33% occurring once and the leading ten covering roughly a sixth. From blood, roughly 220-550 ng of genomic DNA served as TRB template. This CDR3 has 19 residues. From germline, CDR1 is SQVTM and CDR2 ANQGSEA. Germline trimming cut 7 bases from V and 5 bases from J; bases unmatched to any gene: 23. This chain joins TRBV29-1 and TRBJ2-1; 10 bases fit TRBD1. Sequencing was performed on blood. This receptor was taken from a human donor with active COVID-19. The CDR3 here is CSARVGTGVTGTEHNEQFF. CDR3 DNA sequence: TGCAGCGCCCGAGTCGGGACAGGGGTCACCGGGACAGAGCACAATGAGCAGTTCTTC.